The source of this TCR beta chain is a study of T-cell reconstitution after alpha-beta-depleted transplantation in children. Overall study results and limits: Hyperexpanded clones declined; after one year, newly produced T cells mostly supplied diversity. Several hundred expanded graft clones reportedly were the source of alpha-beta T cells about two months after transplant.

Library preparation (for TCRbeta) was performed with unique molecular identifiers. Each CDR3 protein gets one entry after TCRdb re-called the PCR reads with MiXCR. The repertoire holds approximately 800,000 distinct CDR3 sequences, with 16% as singletons. V gave up 5 bases and J gave up 2 bases; unmatched junction bases: 5. This CDR3 contains 15 residues. The germline gives CDR1 LGHDT, CDR2 YNNKEL (reference sequence). Of note for this clonotype: Its antigen is currently unknown.

V is TRBV3-1 and J is TRBJ2-3, with 9 bases that match TRBD1. The sample here was PBMCs, mostly from graft donor cells, taken 360 days after TCRalphabeta/CD19-depleted stem cell transplant. This receptor was taken from a male patient younger than 18 who had a stem cell transplant for acute lymphoblastic leukemia, so the T cells may come from the graft donor. The DNA for the CDR3 is TGTGCCAGCAGCAATTGGGACAGGGACACAGATACGCAGTATTTT. Its protein product is CASSNWDRDTDTQYF.